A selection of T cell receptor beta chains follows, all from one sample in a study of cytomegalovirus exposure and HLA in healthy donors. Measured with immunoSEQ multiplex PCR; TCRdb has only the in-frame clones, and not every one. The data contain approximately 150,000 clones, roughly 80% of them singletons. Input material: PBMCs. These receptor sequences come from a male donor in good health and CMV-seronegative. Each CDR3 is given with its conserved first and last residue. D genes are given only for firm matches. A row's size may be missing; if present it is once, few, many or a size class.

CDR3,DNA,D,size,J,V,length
CASRTGTGDGYEQFF,TGCGCCAGTCGCACCGGGACAGGGGATGGGTATGAGCAGTTCTTC,TRBD1,few,TRBJ2-1,TRBV5-1,15
CASSLVRDSSYEQYF,TGCGCCAGCAGCTTGGTTAGGGACAGCTCCTACGAGCAGTACTTC,TRBD1,-,TRBJ2-7,TRBV5-1,15
CASSFIVRDPLGGERDINQPQHF,TGTGCCAGCAGTTTCATAGTACGGGACCCCTTGGGGGGAGAAAGGGATATCAATCAGCCCCAGCATTTT,-,-,TRBJ1-5,TRBV28,23
CASSPVGGPGNEQFF,TGTGCCAGTTCACCAGTAGGGGGCCCCGGCAATGAGCAGTTCTTC,TRBD1,-,TRBJ2-1,TRBV7-9,15
CAWTNSGNTIYF,TGTGCCTGGACCAACTCTGGAAACACCATATATTTT,-,-,TRBJ1-3,TRBV30,12
CASSQFQGTYEQYF,TGCGCCAGCAGCCAATTCCAGGGAACCTACGAGCAGTACTTC,-,-,TRBJ2-7,TRBV4-1,14
CASSLAHRGLSYNSPLHF,TGTGCCAGCAGCTTGGCCCACAGGGGATTATCCTATAATTCACCCCTCCACTTT,TRBD1,-,TRBJ1-6,TRBV5-5,18
CASSFIDGETQYF,TGTGCCAGCAGTTTCATCGACGGGGAGACCCAGTACTTC,-,-,TRBJ2-5,TRBV27,13
CASSERGTGRETQYF,TGCGCCAGCAGTGAGAGGGGGACGGGTAGAGAGACCCAGTACTTC,-,-,TRBJ2-5,TRBV10-1,15
CASSLTSGVGKSYEQYF,TGTGCCAGCAGCTTAACTAGCGGGGTTGGGAAATCCTACGAGCAGTACTTC,TRBD2,-,TRBJ2-7,TRBV7-9,17
CASSISGGAYTGELFF,TGTGCCAGCAGCATTAGCGGGGGGGCATACACCGGGGAGCTGTTTTTT,TRBD2,once,TRBJ2-2,TRBV7-7,16
CASTLRGGYQETQYF,TGTGCCAGTACCCTACGCGGGGGGTACCAAGAGACCCAGTACTTC,TRBD2,-,TRBJ2-5,TRBV19,15
CASSPGVANTGELFF,TGTGCCAGCAGTCCAGGGGTAGCGAACACCGGGGAGCTGTTTTTT,-,-,TRBJ2-2,TRBV2,15
CASSRDSYGYTF,TGTGCCAGCAGCCGGGACAGCTATGGCTACACCTTC,TRBD1,-,TRBJ1-2,TRBV9,12
CASRSGQGDDEQFF,TGTGCCAGCCGCTCAGGACAGGGGGACGATGAGCAGTTCTTC,TRBD1,-,TRBJ2-1,TRBV6-1,14
CASRGQPQETQYF,TGTGCCAGCAGGGGACAGCCCCAAGAGACCCAGTACTTC,TRBD1,-,TRBJ2-5,TRBV27,13
CASSASGTSTDTQYF,TGTGCCAGCAGTGCCAGTGGGACTAGCACAGATACGCAGTATTTT,-,few,TRBJ2-3,TRBV6-4,15
CSVEPGGGQPQHF,TGCAGCGTTGAGCCAGGGGGTGGTCAGCCCCAGCATTTT,TRBD1,-,TRBJ1-5,TRBV29-1,13
CASSEGQGIVGRYEQYF,TGTGCCAGCAGCGAGGGACAGGGGATCGTAGGCAGGTACGAGCAGTACTTC,TRBD1,-,TRBJ2-7,TRBV5-5,17
CASSLGGDGLRAFF,TGTGCCAGCAGCTTAGGGGGCGATGGATTGAGAGCTTTCTTT,-,-,TRBJ1-1,TRBV11-2,14